The 7 T cell receptor beta chains presented below share a single source sample, sequenced in a study of blood T cells in healthy people across ages. With a J-beta primer mix and a sample-barcoded 5' primer, a second PCR ran 7 to 11 cycles. TCRdb itself ran the 5' RACE reads through MiXCR, one entry per CDR3 protein. The sample comprises hundreds of thousands of distinct CDR3 sequences, around 54% of which are singletons, and 35% to 40% rests with the top ten. The sequenced sample was blood. The receptors derive from a man aged 55 to 69 in good health.

This chain joins TRBV11-2 and TRBJ2-1, with TRBD2 matching over 14 bases. This CDR3 contains 16 residues. Germline lookup yields CDR1 SGHAT and CDR2 FQNNGV. Trimming cost V 5 bases and J 7 bases; bases outside gene matches: 7. CDR3 amino acids: CASSAETSGGGNEQFF. In DNA form, the CDR3 reads TGTGCCAGCAGCGCGGAGACTAGCGGGGGGGGTAATGAGCAGTTCTTC.

The rearrangement uses TRBV29-1 and TRBJ2-3, with a possible D match to TRBD2 (6 bases). This CDR3 is built from 15 residues. Germline CDR1 is SQVTM and CDR2 is ANQGSEA. V gave up 7 bases and J gave up 1 base, with 18 bases separating them. As DNA, the CDR3 is TGCAGCGGTGCCAGGAGGGCCACTGGCACAGATACGCAGTATTTT. This encodes CSGARRATGTDTQYF.

The chain combines TRBV2 with TRBJ1-4, with unresolved D. Trimming removed 1 base at V and 8 bases at J, with 2 bases between. Germline values: CDR1 SNHLY, CDR2 FYNNEI. CDR3 length: 11 residues. The CDR3 loop reads CASSEVEKLFF. Here the CDR3 DNA reads TGTGCCAGCAGTGAAGTAGAAAAACTGTTTTTT. Full variable domain (rest looked up from reference TRBV2 and TRBJ1-4): EPEVTQTPSHQVTQMGQEVILRCVPISNHLYFYWYRQILGQKVEFLVSFYNNEISEKSEIFDDQFSVERPDGSNFTLKIRSTKLEDSAMYFCASSEVEKLFFGSGTQLSVL.

This chain links TRBV7-9 with TRBJ1-4; 11 bases fit TRBD1. Germline V gene sequence: CDR1 SEHNR, CDR2 FQNEAQ (reference sequence). V gave up 6 bases and J gave up 3 bases; unmatched junction bases: 6. This CDR3 contains 16 residues. Here the CDR3 DNA reads TGTGCCAGCAGATCCAGGACAGGGGGCTCTAATGAAAAACTGTTTTTT. Translation gives CASRSRTGGSNEKLFF.

The V call is TRBV11-2, the J call TRBJ2-5; TRBD2 might be the D (5 bases). Trimming pared 7 bases from V and 4 bases from J, leaving 13 bases between. The CDR3 is made up of 13 amino acids. Per the germline V gene, CDR1 is SGHAT and CDR2 is FQNNGV. CDR3 amino acids: CASKLVVRETQYF. CDR3 bases: TGTGCCAGCAAACTAGTGGTTAGAGAGACCCAGTACTTC.

The J gene is TRBJ2-7, the V gene TRBV5-5; 7 bases align to TRBD1. The CDR3 length is 14 residues. V was clipped by 1 base and J by 5 bases; unmatched bases: 6. Germline CDR1 is SGHKS and CDR2 is YYEKEE (reference sequence). The CDR3 region is CASSLYGTADEQYF. The CDR3 DNA reads as TGTGCCAGCAGCTTGTATGGGACAGCGGACGAGCAGTACTTC.

The chain carries TRBV18 and TRBJ1-2; TRBD1 is a possible D gene (6 bases). Per germline, CDR1 KGHSH and CDR2 LQKENI. There are 14 residues in the CDR3. The V and J ends lost 3 bases and 3 bases respectively, with 11 bases between them. The CDR3 DNA follows: TGTGCCAGCTCACCGCCGGACAGCTACTATGGCTACACCTTC. Amino acids: CASSPPDSYYGYTF.